A selection of T cell receptor beta chains follows, all from one sample in a study of T cells in Graves' hyperthyroidism and ophthalmopathy. TCRdb reanalysed the multiplex PCR reads using MiXCR and keeps one entry per CDR3 protein. The sample includes 400,000 or so distinct CDR3 sequences, over 13% of them seen just once. Sequencing input: blood. These receptor sequences come from a man aged 50 to 60 with Graves' ophthalmopathy. The CDR3 runs from the conserved cysteine through the conserved F or W. Fields, in order: clone size, J gene, D gene, V gene, CDR3 protein, CDR3 DNA. The D gene is left open where the match is weak. Not all rows give a size; the values are once, few, many and, for expanded clones, a class.

few,TRBJ1-6,.,TRBV14,CASSQGTSSPLHF,TGTGCCAGCAGCCAGGGAACGTCCTCACCCCTCCACTTT
many,TRBJ2-1,.,TRBV13,CASTPGVSNNEQFF,TGTGCCAGCACCCCCGGGGTTTCTAACAATGAGCAGTTCTTC
.,TRBJ2-1,.,TRBV9,CASSVAPYNEQFF,TGTGCCAGCAGCGTAGCCCCCTACAATGAGCAGTTCTTC
few,TRBJ1-2,.,TRBV29-1,CSVQGTEGITF,TGCAGCGTCCAAGGGACCGAGGGAATCACCTTC
.,TRBJ1-4,.,TRBV7-9,CASSFGGAVGKLFF,TGTGCCAGCAGCTTTGGAGGGGCCGTGGGAAAACTGTTTTTT
many,TRBJ2-2,.,TRBV10-3,CAISESLAPPGELFF,TGTGCCATCAGTGAGAGTTTAGCGCCGCCCGGGGAGCTGTTTTTT
many,TRBJ2-7,.,TRBV18,CASSPVQSTYEQYF,TGTGCCAGCTCACCAGTTCAGTCTACCTACGAGCAGTACTTC
many,TRBJ2-3,TRBD2,TRBV20-1,CSAGGLAGLTDTQYF,TGCAGTGCTGGGGGACTAGCGGGACTCACAGATACGCAGTATTTT
.,TRBJ2-7,.,TRBV6-2/TRBV6-3,CASSYSGSFEQYF,TGTGCCAGCAGTTACTCAGGGTCCTTCGAGCAGTACTTC
many,TRBJ2-5,.,TRBV29-1,CSVEQTHRETQYF,TGCAGCGTCGAACAGACGCATCGGGAGACCCAGTACTTC
.,TRBJ2-7,TRBD2,TRBV5-1,CASSLVTSGTLSYEQYF,TGCGCCAGCAGCTTGGTGACTAGCGGGACCCTCTCCTACGAGCAGTACTTC
.,TRBJ2-4,.,TRBV9,CASSANPLLDIQYF,TGTGCCAGCAGCGCGAACCCCCTCTTGGACATTCAGTACTTC
many,TRBJ2-2,TRBD2,TRBV27,CASSLTSGSTGELFF,TGTGCCAGCAGCCTAACTAGCGGGAGTACCGGGGAGCTGTTTTTT
few,TRBJ2-7,.,TRBV5-6,CASSLGTESYEQYF,TGTGCCAGCAGCTTGGGGACGGAATCCTACGAGCAGTACTTC
.,TRBJ2-3,.,TRBV30,CAWRGPPDTQYF,TGTGCCTGGAGGGGACCCCCAGATACGCAGTATTTT
many,TRBJ1-1,TRBD1,TRBV15,CATRQGQGSTEAFF,TGTGCCACCAGACAGGGACAGGGCTCCACTGAAGCTTTCTTT
.,TRBJ2-7,.,TRBV7-9,CASSSLSGEQYF,TGTGCCAGCAGCTCCCTTTCGGGGGAGCAGTACTTC
many,TRBJ2-3,TRBD2,TRBV7-9,CASSSRRLARTDTQYF,TGTGCCAGCAGCTCAAGGCGACTAGCGCGCACAGATACGCAGTATTTT
few,TRBJ1-2,.,TRBV20-1,CSARGGGGAGGYTF,TGCAGTGCTAGGGGTGGCGGGGGGGCTGGTGGCTACACCTTC
many,TRBJ2-5,TRBD2,TRBV12-3/TRBV12-4,CASSLAPPGLAGETQYF,TGTGCCAGCAGTCTCGCGCCCCCGGGACTAGCGGGAGAGACCCAGTACTTC
many,TRBJ2-5,.,TRBV20-1,CSSQGLTETQYF,TGCAGTAGCCAAGGGTTGACGGAGACCCAGTACTTC
many,TRBJ1-4,TRBD1,TRBV5-8,CASSLTGGKEKLFF,TGTGCCAGCAGCTTGACAGGGGGAAAGGAAAAACTGTTTTTT
many,TRBJ2-5,.,TRBV11-2,CASSPRFGAAGETQYF,TGTGCCAGCAGCCCCCGATTTGGGGCAGCAGGAGAGACCCAGTACTTC
many,TRBJ2-5,TRBD2,TRBV12-3/TRBV12-4,CASRKLASGETQYF,TGTGCCAGCAGAAAACTAGCGTCGGGGGAGACCCAGTACTTC
many,TRBJ2-3,TRBD1,TRBV7-8,CASETGGTTDTQYF,TGTGCCAGCGAAACAGGGGGCACCACAGATACGCAGTATTTT
.,TRBJ2-7,.,TRBV19,CASSISYRGGSYEQYF,TGTGCCAGTAGTATATCTTACAGGGGAGGCTCCTACGAGCAGTACTTC